This TCR beta chain originates from a study of radiotherapy plus CTLA-4 blockade in lung cancer. Study-wide context: Objective responses were recorded in 15% to 20% of patients, with disease control recorded in 31%.

TCRdb's copy holds only in-frame clones and misses some; the assay was immunoSEQ multiplex PCR. The sample gives about 72,000 clones, around four fifths of which show up once; roughly 7% is in the top ten. Notes on the study in general: Early shifts in blood T cell clones, with interferon-beta, reportedly predicted response best. Radiotherapy with ipilimumab was followed by blood expansion of tumor-derived clones.

Worth noting for this clone: Its antigen is undetermined.

Germline V gene sequence: CDR1 LGHNT, CDR2 FRNRAP. This CDR3 is 15 amino acids long. V was clipped by 7 bases and J by 7 bases, with 20 bases between them. Focal radiation plus CTLA-4 blockade with ipilimumab was administered to patients who had chemo-refractory metastatic non-small-cell lung cancer. The chain combines TRBV12-5 with TRBJ2-1; possibly TRBD1 for D (7 bases). The TCR comes from a human donor with non-small cell lung cancer who had a complete response to radiotherapy plus ipilimumab. The sequencing used peripheral blood, collected from a patient treated with radiotherapy plus ipilimumab. In DNA form, the CDR3 reads TGTGCTAGTGTTTTTTTGCAGGGGGGTATTAATGAGCAGTTCTTC. As protein: CASVFLQGGINEQFF.